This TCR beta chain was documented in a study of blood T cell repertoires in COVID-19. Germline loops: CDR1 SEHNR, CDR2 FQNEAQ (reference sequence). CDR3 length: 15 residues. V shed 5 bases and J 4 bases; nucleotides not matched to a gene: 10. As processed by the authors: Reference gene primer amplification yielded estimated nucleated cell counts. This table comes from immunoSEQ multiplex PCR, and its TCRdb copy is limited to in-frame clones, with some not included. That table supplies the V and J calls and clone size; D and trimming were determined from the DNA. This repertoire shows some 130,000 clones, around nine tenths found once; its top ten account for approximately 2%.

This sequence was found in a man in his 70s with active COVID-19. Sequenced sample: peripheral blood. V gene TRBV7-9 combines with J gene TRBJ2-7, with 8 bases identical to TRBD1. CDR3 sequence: CASSPRTGPSYEQYF. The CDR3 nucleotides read TGTGCCAGCAGCCCCCGGACAGGGCCCTCTTACGAGCAGTACTTC.